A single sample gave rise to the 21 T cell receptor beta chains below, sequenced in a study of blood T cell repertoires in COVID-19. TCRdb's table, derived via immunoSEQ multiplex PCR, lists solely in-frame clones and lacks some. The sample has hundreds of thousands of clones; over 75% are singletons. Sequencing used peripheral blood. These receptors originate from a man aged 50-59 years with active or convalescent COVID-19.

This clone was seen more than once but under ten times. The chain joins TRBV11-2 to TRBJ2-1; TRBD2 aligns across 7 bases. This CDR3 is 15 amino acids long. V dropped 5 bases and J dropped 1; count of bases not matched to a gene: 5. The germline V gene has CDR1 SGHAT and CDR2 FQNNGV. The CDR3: CASSARGESYNEQFF. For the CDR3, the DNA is TGTGCCAGCAGCGCACGGGGGGAATCCTACAATGAGCAGTTCTTC.

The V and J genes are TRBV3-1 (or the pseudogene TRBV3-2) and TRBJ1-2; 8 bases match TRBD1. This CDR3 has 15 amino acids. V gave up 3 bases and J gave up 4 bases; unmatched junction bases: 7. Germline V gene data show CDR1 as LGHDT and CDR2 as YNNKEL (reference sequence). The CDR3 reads CASSHIGQGGYGYTF. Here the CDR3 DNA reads TGTGCCAGCAGCCATATAGGACAGGGCGGCTATGGCTACACCTTC.

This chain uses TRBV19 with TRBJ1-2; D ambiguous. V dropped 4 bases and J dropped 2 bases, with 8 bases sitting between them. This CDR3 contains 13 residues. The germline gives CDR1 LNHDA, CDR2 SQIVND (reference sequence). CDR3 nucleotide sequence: TGTGCCAGTAGTACAATACTAAACTATGGCTACACCTTC. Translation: CASSTILNYGYTF.

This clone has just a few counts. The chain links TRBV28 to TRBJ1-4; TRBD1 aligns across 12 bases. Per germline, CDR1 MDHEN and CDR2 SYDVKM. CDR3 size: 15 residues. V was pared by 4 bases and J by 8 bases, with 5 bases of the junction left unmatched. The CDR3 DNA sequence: TGTGCCAGCAGTTCCTCCGGGACAGGGGGCGAAAAACTGTTTTTT. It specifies CASSSSGTGGEKLFF.

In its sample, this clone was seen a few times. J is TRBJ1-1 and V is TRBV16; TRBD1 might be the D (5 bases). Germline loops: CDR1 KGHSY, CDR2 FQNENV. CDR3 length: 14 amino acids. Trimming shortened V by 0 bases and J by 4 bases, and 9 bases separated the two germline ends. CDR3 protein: CASSQSSGGTEAFF. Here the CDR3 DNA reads TGTGCCAGCAGCCAATCTTCGGGGGGCACTGAAGCTTTCTTT.

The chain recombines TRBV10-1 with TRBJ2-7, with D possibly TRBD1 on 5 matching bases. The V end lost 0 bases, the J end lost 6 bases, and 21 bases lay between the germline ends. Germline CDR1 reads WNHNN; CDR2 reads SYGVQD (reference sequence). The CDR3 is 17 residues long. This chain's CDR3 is CASSESKRAGPRVEQYF. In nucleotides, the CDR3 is TGCGCCAGCAGTGAGTCTAAAAGGGCAGGGCCCCGTGTCGAGCAGTACTTC.

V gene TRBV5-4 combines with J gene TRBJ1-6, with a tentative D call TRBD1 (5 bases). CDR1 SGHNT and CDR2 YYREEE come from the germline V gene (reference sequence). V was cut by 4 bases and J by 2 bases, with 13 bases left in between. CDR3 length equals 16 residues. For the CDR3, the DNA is TGTGCCAGCAGCCCGGGAGGGACGGCCTATAATTCACCCCTCCACTTT. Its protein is CASSPGGTAYNSPLHF. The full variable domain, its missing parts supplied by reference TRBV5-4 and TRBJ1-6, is ETGVTQSPTHLIKTRGQQVTLRCSSQSGHNTVSWYQQALGQGPQFIFQYYREEENGRGNFPPRFSGLQFPNYSSELNVNALELDDSALYLCASSPGGTAYNSPLHFGNGTRLTVT.

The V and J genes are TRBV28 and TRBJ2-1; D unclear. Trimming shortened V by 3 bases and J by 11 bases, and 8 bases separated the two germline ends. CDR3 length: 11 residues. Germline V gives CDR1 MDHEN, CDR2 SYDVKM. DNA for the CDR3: TGTGCCAGCAGTTTCGAGGAAAAGCAGTTCTTC. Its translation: CASSFEEKQFF. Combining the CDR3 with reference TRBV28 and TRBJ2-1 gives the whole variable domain DVKVTQSSRYLVKRTGEKVFLECVQDMDHENMFWYRQDPGLGLRLIYFSYDVKMKEKGDIPEGYSVSREKKERFSLILESASTNQTSMYLCASSFEEKQFFGPGTRLTVL.

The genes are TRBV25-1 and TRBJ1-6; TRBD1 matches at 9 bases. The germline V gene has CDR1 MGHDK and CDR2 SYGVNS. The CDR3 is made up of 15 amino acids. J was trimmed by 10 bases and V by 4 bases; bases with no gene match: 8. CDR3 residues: CASSGGGTGTSPLHF. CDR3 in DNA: TGTGCCAGCAGTGGGGGGGGGACAGGGACCTCACCCCTCCACTTT. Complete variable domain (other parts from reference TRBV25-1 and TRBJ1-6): EADIYQTPRYLVIGTGKKITLECSQTMGHDKMYWYQQDPGMELHLIHYSYGVNSTEKGDLSSESTVSRIRTEHFPLTLESARPSHTSQYLCASSGGGTGTSPLHFGNGTRLTVT.

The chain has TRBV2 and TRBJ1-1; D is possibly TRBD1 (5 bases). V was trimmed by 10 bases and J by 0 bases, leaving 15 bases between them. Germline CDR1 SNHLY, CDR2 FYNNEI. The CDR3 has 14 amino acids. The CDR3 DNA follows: TGTGCCATCCCATGGGGGGGGATGAACACTGAAGCTTTCTTT. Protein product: CAIPWGGMNTEAFF.

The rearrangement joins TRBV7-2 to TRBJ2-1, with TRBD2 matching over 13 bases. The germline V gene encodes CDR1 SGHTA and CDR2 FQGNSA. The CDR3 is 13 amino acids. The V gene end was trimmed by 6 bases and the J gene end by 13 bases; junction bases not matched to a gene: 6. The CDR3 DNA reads TGTGCCAGCAGTTACGGACTAGCGGGAGATCAGTTCTTC. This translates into CASSYGLAGDQFF.

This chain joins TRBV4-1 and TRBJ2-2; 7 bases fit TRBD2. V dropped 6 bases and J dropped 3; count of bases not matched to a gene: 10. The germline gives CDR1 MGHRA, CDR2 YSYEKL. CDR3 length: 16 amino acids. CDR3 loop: CASRPVGGSDTGELFF. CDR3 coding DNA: TGCGCCAGCAGGCCGGTCGGCGGGAGTGACACCGGGGAGCTGTTTTTT.

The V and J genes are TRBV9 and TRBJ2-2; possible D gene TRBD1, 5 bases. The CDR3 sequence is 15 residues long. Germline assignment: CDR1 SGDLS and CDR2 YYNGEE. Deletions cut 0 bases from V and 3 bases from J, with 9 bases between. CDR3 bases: TGTGCCAGCAGCGTAGGGGGCCACGACACCGGGGAGCTGTTTTTT. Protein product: CASSVGGHDTGELFF.

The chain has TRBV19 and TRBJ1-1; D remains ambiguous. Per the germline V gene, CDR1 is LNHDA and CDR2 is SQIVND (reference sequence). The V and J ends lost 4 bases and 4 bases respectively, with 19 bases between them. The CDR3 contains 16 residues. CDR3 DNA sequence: TGTGCCAGTAGTACCCCTTCGGAGGGCGCTACCACTGAAGCTTTCTTT. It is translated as CASSTPSEGATTEAFF.

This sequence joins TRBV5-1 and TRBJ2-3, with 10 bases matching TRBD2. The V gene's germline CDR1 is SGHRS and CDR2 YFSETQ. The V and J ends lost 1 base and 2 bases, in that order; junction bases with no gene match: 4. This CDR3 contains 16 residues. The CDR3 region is CASSLQLAGDTDTQYF. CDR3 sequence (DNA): TGCGCCAGCAGCTTGCAGCTAGCGGGAGACACAGATACGCAGTATTTT.

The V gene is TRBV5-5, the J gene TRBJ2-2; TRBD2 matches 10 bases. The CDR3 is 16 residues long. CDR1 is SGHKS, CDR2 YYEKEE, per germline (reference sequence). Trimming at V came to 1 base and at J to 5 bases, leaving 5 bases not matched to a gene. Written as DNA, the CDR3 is TGTGCCAGCAGCTTGCTTAGCGGGAGGACGACCGGGGAGCTGTTTTTT. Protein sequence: CASSLLSGRTTGELFF.

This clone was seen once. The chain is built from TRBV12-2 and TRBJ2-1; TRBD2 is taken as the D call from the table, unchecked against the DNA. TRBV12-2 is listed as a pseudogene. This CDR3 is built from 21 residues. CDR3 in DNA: TGTGCAAGTCGCTTAGGGGCGTCGGGACTAGCGGGAAGGGGTGCCTACAATGAGCAGTTCTTC. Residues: CASRLGASGLAGRGAYNEQFF.

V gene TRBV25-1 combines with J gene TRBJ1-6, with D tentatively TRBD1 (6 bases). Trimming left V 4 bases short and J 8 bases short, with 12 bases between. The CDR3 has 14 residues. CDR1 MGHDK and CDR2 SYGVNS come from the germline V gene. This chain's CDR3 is CASSGGPVDSPLHF. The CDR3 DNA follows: TGTGCCAGCAGTGGGGGGCCGGTCGATTCACCCCTCCACTTT.

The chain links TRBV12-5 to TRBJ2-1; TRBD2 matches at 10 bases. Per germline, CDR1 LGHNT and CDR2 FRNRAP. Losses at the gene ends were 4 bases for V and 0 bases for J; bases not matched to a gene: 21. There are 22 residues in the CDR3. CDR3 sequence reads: CASGSSPDSGTSAASSYNEQFF. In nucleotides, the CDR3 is TGTGCTAGTGGTTCTTCACCCGATTCCGGGACTAGCGCCGCGAGCTCCTACAATGAGCAGTTCTTC.

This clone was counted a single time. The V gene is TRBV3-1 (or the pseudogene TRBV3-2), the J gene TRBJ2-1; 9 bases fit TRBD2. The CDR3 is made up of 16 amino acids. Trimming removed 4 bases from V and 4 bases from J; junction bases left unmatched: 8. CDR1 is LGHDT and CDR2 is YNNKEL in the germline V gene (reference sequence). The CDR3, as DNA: TGTGCCAGCAGCCGCTCCCGACTAGCGGCATACAATGAGCAGTTCTTC. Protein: CASSRSRLAAYNEQFF.

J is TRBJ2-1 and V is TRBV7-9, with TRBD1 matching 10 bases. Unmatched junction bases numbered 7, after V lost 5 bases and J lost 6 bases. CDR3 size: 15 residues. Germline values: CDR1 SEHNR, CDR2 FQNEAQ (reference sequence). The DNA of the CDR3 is TGTGCCAGCAGCCCCTTGGGGGACAGGGGCAATGAGCAGTTCTTC. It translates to CASSPLGDRGNEQFF.